This entry is about one T cell receptor beta chain. As every portion of the isolated RNA was reverse transcribed, the sequencing read expressed TCRB transcripts. Using immunoSEQ multiplex PCR, the repertoire was profiled, and TCRdb retains in-frame clones only, with some absent. The sample shows 200,000 to 250,000 clones, around 26% of them seen only once. This sample was included in a study of beta chain features in type 1 diabetes. J was trimmed by 10 bases and V by 2 bases; bases with no gene match: 11. The CDR3 loop spans 16 amino acids. CDR1 is SGHDN, CDR2 FVKESK, per germline. This chain connects TRBV14 to TRBJ2-1; 10 positions agree with TRBD2. The sequence was obtained from a man younger than 40 in good health. Sequencing was performed on central memory CD4+ T cells from blood. The CDR3 spells CASSQRLAGEASEQFF. CDR3 DNA sequence: TGTGCCAGCAGCCAAAGGCTAGCGGGAGAGGCTAGCGAGCAGTTCTTC.